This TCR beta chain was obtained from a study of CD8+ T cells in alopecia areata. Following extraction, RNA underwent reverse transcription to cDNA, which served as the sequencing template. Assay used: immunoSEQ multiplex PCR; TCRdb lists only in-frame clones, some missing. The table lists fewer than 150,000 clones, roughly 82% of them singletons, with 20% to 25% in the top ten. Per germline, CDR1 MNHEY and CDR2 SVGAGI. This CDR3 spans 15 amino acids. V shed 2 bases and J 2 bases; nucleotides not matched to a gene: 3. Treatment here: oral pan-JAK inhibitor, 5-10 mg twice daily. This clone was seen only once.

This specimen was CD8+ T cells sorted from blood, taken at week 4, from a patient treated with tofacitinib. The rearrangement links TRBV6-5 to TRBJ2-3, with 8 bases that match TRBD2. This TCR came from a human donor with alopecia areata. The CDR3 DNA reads TGTGCCAGCAGTTACGGAGCGGGAGTCACAGATACGCAGTATTTT. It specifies CASSYGAGVTDTQYF.